A single sample is the source of the 24 T cell receptor beta chains below, sequenced in a study of cytomegalovirus exposure and HLA in healthy donors. The PCR made use of 60 Vbeta and 13 Jbeta primers. TCRdb's copy holds only in-frame clones and misses some; the assay was immunoSEQ multiplex PCR. Among about 130,000 clones listed, about two thirds were seen once. Sample: PBMCs. These receptors all stem from a woman aged 40 to 50 in good health and CMV-seronegative.

J is TRBJ2-5 and V is TRBV7-9; the match to TRBD1 covers 7 bases. The CDR3 has 14 residues. V lost 5 bases and J lost 2; bases outside the gene matches: 5. CDR1 and CDR2 (germline): SEHNR, FQNEAQ (reference sequence). CDR3: CASSPWDRQETQYF. CDR3 nucleotide sequence: TGTGCCAGCAGCCCCTGGGACAGACAAGAGACCCAGTACTTC.

The rearrangement joins TRBV7-2 to TRBJ2-5; no clear D. Trimming stripped 5 bases from V and 2 bases from J, with 3 bases between. CDR1 and CDR2 (germline): SGHTA, FQGNSA. This CDR3 region has 11 residues. In nucleotides, the CDR3 is TGTGCCAGCAGCGTACAAGAGACCCAGTACTTC. It yields the protein CASSVQETQYF.

This chain links TRBV9 with TRBJ1-1, with D possibly matching TRBD1 (5 bases). Between the trimmed V and J ends, which lost 1 base and 5 bases, there was a span of 9 bases. Per germline, CDR1 SGDLS and CDR2 YYNGEE. This CDR3 is built from 13 residues. Here the CDR3 DNA reads TGTGCCAGCAGCGTAAGGGCAGGGACTGAAGCTTTCTTT. Its protein is CASSVRAGTEAFF.

In this sample, this clone turned up a few times. V usage is TRBV6-5 and J usage is TRBJ1-1, with a weak D call TRBD1 (5 bases). The V end was cut by 2 bases, the J end by 9 bases, with 13 bases between. Germline CDR1 and CDR2: MNHEY and SVGAGI. This CDR3 is 13 amino acids long. In DNA form, the CDR3 reads TGTGCCAGCAGTTACCCCGAATTGGGGCAAGCTTTCTTT. Its translation: CASSYPELGQAFF.

This chain joins TRBV7-3 and TRBJ2-1; possibly TRBD2 for D (6 bases). CDR3 length: 15 residues. Germline CDR1 reads SGHTA; CDR2 reads FQGTGA. The V end lost 5 bases, the J end lost 2 bases, and 13 bases lay between the germline ends. CDR3 loop: CASSPTSLAYNEQFF. The CDR3 bases are TGTGCCAGCAGCCCGACTAGTTTGGCCTACAATGAGCAGTTCTTC.

The chain combines TRBV4-1 with TRBJ1-6; 9 bases map to TRBD1. After removal of 0 bases from V and 7 bases from J, the junction contained 1 base not matched to a gene. Germline V gene data show CDR1 as MGHRA and CDR2 as YSYEKL. The length of the CDR3 is 15 residues. The CDR3 loop reads CASSQEGQGNSPLHF. CDR3 DNA: TGCGCCAGCAGCCAAGAAGGACAGGGGAATTCACCCCTCCACTTT.

The gene calls are TRBV7-9 and TRBJ2-3, with no clear D. The CDR3 has 15 amino acids. Trimming stripped 5 bases from V and 3 bases from J, with 15 bases between. Germline loops: CDR1 SEHNR, CDR2 FQNEAQ (reference sequence). The CDR3 loop is CASSLLQPRTDTQYF. CDR3 bases: TGTGCCAGCAGCCTATTACAACCGAGGACAGATACGCAGTATTTT. Looking up the rest from reference TRBV7-9 and TRBJ2-3 gives the full variable domain: DTGVSQNPRHKITKRGQNVTFRCDPISEHNRLYWYRQTLGQGPEFLTYFQNEAQLEKSRLLSDRFSAERPKGSFSTLEIQRTEQGDSAMYLCASSLLQPRTDTQYFGPGTRLTVL.

The genes are TRBV18 and TRBJ2-7; 10 nucleotides line up with TRBD1. This CDR3 has 14 amino acids. From germline, CDR1 is KGHSH and CDR2 LQKENI. V was pared by 2 bases and J by 7 bases, with 5 bases of the junction left unmatched. In nucleotides, the CDR3 is TGTGCCAGCTCACCAAGACAGGGGGCGGGAGAGCAGTACTTC. It specifies CASSPRQGAGEQYF.

The chain couples TRBV21-1 to TRBJ1-2; the tabulated D call, TRBD1, remains unverified against the DNA. TRBV21-1 has pseudogene status. This CDR3 is 13 amino acids long. CDR3 sequence (DNA): TGTGCCAGCAACCGGACAGGGAACTATGGCTACACCTTC. This translates into CASNRTGNYGYTF.

The sample holds a few counts of this clone. The chain couples TRBV7-7 to TRBJ2-3, with a possible D match to TRBD1 (5 bases). Germline CDR1 is SSHAT and CDR2 is FNYEAQ (reference sequence). CDR3 length equals 15 residues. Trimming pared 1 base from V and 0 bases from J, leaving 8 bases between. The chain's CDR3 is CASSLGQLSTDTQYF. CDR3 in DNA: TGTGCCAGCAGCTTAGGACAGCTTAGCACAGATACGCAGTATTTT.

This clone has a handful of counts. The chain couples TRBV5-4 to TRBJ2-7; D gene uncertain. Germline lookup yields CDR1 SGHNT and CDR2 YYREEE (reference sequence). The CDR3 length is 15 residues. Trimming left V 3 bases short and J 1 base short, with 14 bases between. The CDR3 bases are TGTGCCAGCAGCTACGACACACTCGTTTCCTACGAGCAGTACTTC. Encoded protein: CASSYDTLVSYEQYF. Complete variable domain (other parts from reference TRBV5-4 and TRBJ2-7): ETGVTQSPTHLIKTRGQQVTLRCSSQSGHNTVSWYQQALGQGPQFIFQYYREEENGRGNFPPRFSGLQFPNYSSELNVNALELDDSALYLCASSYDTLVSYEQYFGPGTRLTVT.

The rearrangement uses TRBV5-4 and TRBJ1-6; tentatively, D is TRBD1 (5 bases). The CDR3 contains 14 residues. Trimming took 6 bases from V and 8 from J, leaving 15 bases between them. The germline CDR1 and CDR2 sequences are SGHNT and YYREEE (reference sequence). DNA for the CDR3: TGTGCCAGCACCCCCGGGAGGGGTGATTCACCCCTCCACTTT. It encodes CASTPGRGDSPLHF.

V usage is TRBV11-2 and J usage is TRBJ1-1, with 7 bases that match TRBD1. The V segment lost 6 bases and the J segment 5 bases; nucleotides outside the gene matches: 6. Germline V gene data show CDR1 as SGHAT and CDR2 as FQNNGV. The CDR3 spans 13 residues. The CDR3 nucleotides read TGTGCCAGCAGTCCACAGGGGAGGACTGAAGCTTTCTTT. It codes for CASSPQGRTEAFF.

The V gene is TRBV12-5, the J gene TRBJ1-5; 10 bases fit TRBD1. The CDR3 sequence is 17 residues long. CDR1 and CDR2 from the germline V gene are LGHNT and FRNRAP. V dropped 1 base and J dropped 2; count of bases not matched to a gene: 5. The CDR3 nucleotides are TGTGCTAGTGGTTTGGCACTCGGGACAGGGGGCAATCAGCCCCAGCATTTT. As protein: CASGLALGTGGNQPQHF.

In this sample, this clone turned up a few times. The chain is built from TRBV5-1 and TRBJ1-4, with D unresolved. Germline V gives CDR1 SGHRS, CDR2 YFSETQ. This CDR3 contains 14 residues. Trimming left V 2 bases short and J 6 bases short, with 11 bases between. CDR3 protein: CASSFTAKDEKLFF. The CDR3 nucleotides read TGCGCCAGCAGCTTTACAGCAAAGGATGAAAAACTGTTTTTT.

This clone was detected only a few times. One end of the junction varies from germline; a read error may be responsible. V usage is TRBV29-1 and J usage is TRBJ1-1; D is perhaps TRBD1 (6 bases). In germline, CDR1 is SQVTM, CDR2 ANQGSEA. The CDR3 covers 12 residues. The CDR3 spells CSVGQTNAEAFF. The CDR3 nucleotides read TGCAGCGTCGGACAGACGAACGCTGAAGCTTTCTTT.

This sequence joins TRBV19 and TRBJ1-1; no firm D call. V was pared by 2 bases and J by 4 bases, with 8 bases between. Germline CDR1 reads LNHDA; CDR2 reads SQIVND (reference sequence). The CDR3 spans 13 residues. The DNA for the CDR3 is TGTGCCAGTAGTATATGGGAGGGCACTGAAGCTTTCTTT. It encodes CASSIWEGTEAFF.

V gene TRBV6-1 combines with J gene TRBJ1-5; D ambiguous. CDR1 and CDR2 (germline): MNHNS, SASEGT. This CDR3 is built from 13 residues. V lost 4 bases and J lost 4, with 8 bases in between. The CDR3 nucleotides read TGTGCCAGCAGTGGACCTAGAAATCAGCCCCAGCATTTT. Its protein product is CASSGPRNQPQHF.

The chain uses TRBV30 and TRBJ2-5; the match to TRBD2 covers 11 bases. Germline CDR1 is GTSNPN and CDR2 is SVGIG (reference sequence). With V trimmed by 5 bases and J by 0 bases, 2 bases remained unmatched. The CDR3 runs 14 residues. CDR3 residues: CAWGTSGNQETQYF. DNA of the CDR3: TGTGCCTGGGGGACTAGCGGAAACCAAGAGACCCAGTACTTC.

This chain joins TRBV30 and TRBJ1-1; D is undetermined. Between the trimmed V and J ends, which lost 3 bases and 3 bases, there was a span of 8 bases. The CDR3 is 12 residues long. Germline CDR1 and CDR2: GTSNPN and SVGIG (reference sequence). The CDR3 loop reads CAWSLWYTEAFF. Here the CDR3 DNA reads TGTGCCTGGAGCCTATGGTACACTGAAGCTTTCTTT.

This chain joins TRBV10-3 and TRBJ2-3, with D possibly TRBD2 on 5 matching bases. This CDR3 contains 14 residues. Germline CDR1 is ENHRY and CDR2 is SYGVKD. V lost 0 bases and J lost 5, with 9 bases in between. The CDR3 DNA sequence: TGTGCCATCAGTGAGTCTGAGGGTGGAGATACGCAGTATTTT. Amino acids: CAISESEGGDTQYF.

This chain uses TRBV30 with TRBJ1-4; TRBD1 might be the D (6 bases). The CDR3 is 15 amino acids. The germline V and J ends were trimmed by 4 bases and 2 bases, with 14 bases remaining between them. In germline, CDR1 is GTSNPN, CDR2 SVGIG (reference sequence). This chain's CDR3 is CAWTLSGHTNEKLFF. The DNA for the CDR3 is TGTGCCTGGACCCTCTCGGGACACACTAATGAAAAACTGTTTTTT.

The gene calls are TRBV5-1 and TRBJ2-7; weak D call: TRBD1 (6 bases). Trimming removed 3 bases at V and 2 bases at J, with 21 bases between. The CDR3 consists of 17 residues. Germline V gives CDR1 SGHRS, CDR2 YFSETQ. Here the CDR3 reads CASSSSISGVDPYEQYF. CDR3 nucleotide sequence: TGCGCCAGCAGCTCCTCGATTTCAGGGGTGGATCCCTACGAGCAGTACTTC.

This chain joins TRBV20-1 and TRBJ1-1, with D tentatively TRBD1 (5 bases). V was pared by 1 base and J by 10 bases, with 10 bases between. Germline V gives CDR1 DFQATT, CDR2 SNEGSKA (reference sequence). The length of the CDR3 is 11 residues. The CDR3 spells CSARGWQGAFF. The CDR3 DNA follows: TGCAGTGCTAGAGGGTGGCAGGGAGCTTTCTTT.